This entry lists 21 T cell receptor beta chains sequenced from one sample in a study of shared clonotypes between healthy human individuals. Clones were sequenced by immunoSEQ multiplex PCR, and TCRdb holds only the in-frame ones, with some missing. The data show 1.4 million or so clones, with around 98.5% seen just once and under 0.45% held by the top ten. Sequenced sample: naive CD4+ T cells sorted from blood. Subset: CD45RA+ positively selected. The receptor set was obtained from a man between 25 and 39 years old in good health.

This rearrangement joins TRBV6-4 to TRBJ2-7, with a possible D match to TRBD1 (5 bases). V was cut by 5 bases and J by 6 bases, with 17 bases left in between. CDR1 is MRHNA and CDR2 is SNTAGT in the germline V gene. The CDR3 runs 14 residues. The CDR3 DNA follows: TGTGCCAGCAGTCCCACAGGATGGCTAAGCGAGCAGTACTTC. Translation gives CASSPTGWLSEQYF.

The chain links TRBV10-3 to TRBJ2-3, with a tentative D call TRBD2 (6 bases). Deletions cut 8 bases from V and 13 bases from J, with 13 bases between. The length of the CDR3 is 10 residues. The germline V gene encodes CDR1 ENHRY and CDR2 SYGVKD. The CDR3 spells CAIEFGREYF. CDR3 in DNA: TGTGCCATCGAGTTCGGGAGAGAGTATTTT.

J is TRBJ2-3 and V is TRBV30, with 7 positions matching TRBD1. Unmatched junction bases numbered 6, after V lost 6 bases and J lost 0 bases. There are 14 residues in the CDR3. The germline gives CDR1 GTSNPN, CDR2 SVGIG (reference sequence). Here the CDR3 reads CACSGQFSTDTQYF. The CDR3 nucleotides read TGTGCCTGCTCGGGACAGTTCAGCACAGATACGCAGTATTTT.

The chain couples TRBV19 to TRBJ2-1; possibly TRBD1 for D (5 bases). The germline V and J ends were trimmed by 9 bases and 9 bases, with 12 bases remaining between them. Germline lookup yields CDR1 LNHDA and CDR2 SQIVND (reference sequence). The CDR3 has 11 residues. CDR3 loop: CASPGRSEQFF. Written as DNA, the CDR3 is TGTGCCAGCCCAGGGCGAAGTGAGCAGTTCTTC.

The V gene is TRBV10-3, the J gene TRBJ2-5; tentative D call: TRBD2 (6 bases). Trimming cost V 5 bases and J 3 bases, with 10 bases left between them. Germline CDR1 ENHRY, CDR2 SYGVKD. This CDR3 contains 13 residues. In nucleotides, the CDR3 is TGTGCCATCAGTCGGGGGACCGAAGAGACCCAGTACTTC. It encodes CAISRGTEETQYF.

The chain links TRBV21-1 to TRBJ2-1; TRBD2 is the table's D call, not checked against the DNA. TRBV21-1 is termed a pseudogene. CDR3 length equals 17 residues. Here the CDR3 DNA reads TGTGCCAGCAGCTTTCCCGGACTAGCGGGAGTTCACAATGAGCAGTTCTTC. It encodes CASSFPGLAGVHNEQFF.

V gene TRBV9 combines with J gene TRBJ2-6, with unresolved D. The length of the CDR3 is 15 residues. Per germline, CDR1 SGDLS and CDR2 YYNGEE. Trimming left V 0 bases short and J 5 bases short, with 9 bases between. DNA of the CDR3: TGTGCCAGCAGCGTAGCACTGCTGAGGGCCAACGTCCTGACTTTC. Encoded protein: CASSVALLRANVLTF.

V usage is TRBV5-1 and J usage is TRBJ2-7, with TRBD1 matching over 10 bases. The V gene end was trimmed by 3 bases and the J gene end by 3 bases; junction bases not matched to a gene: 9. The CDR3 runs 16 residues. Germline V gene data show CDR1 as SGHRS and CDR2 as YFSETQ. CDR3 DNA sequence: TGCGCCAGCAGCTCCACGACGGGACAGGGGTTCTACGAGCAGTACTTC. Translation: CASSSTTGQGFYEQYF.

This chain connects TRBV2 to TRBJ2-7; 7 nucleotides align to TRBD1. CDR1 is SNHLY and CDR2 is FYNNEI in the germline V gene. This CDR3 region has 15 residues. The V and J ends lost 6 bases and 4 bases, in that order; junction bases with no gene match: 12. CDR3 bases: TGTGCCAGCAGCTTCACTTACCGGGACAGTTACGAGCAGTACTTC. This codes for CASSFTYRDSYEQYF.

The V call is TRBV5-1, the J call TRBJ2-1; 9 nucleotides line up with TRBD2. Looked up from germline, CDR1 is SGHRS and CDR2 is YFSETQ. The length of the CDR3 is 15 residues. V dropped 3 bases and J dropped 4; count of bases not matched to a gene: 5. The DNA for the CDR3 is TGCGCCAGCAGCTCTCTAGCGGGGCAGTACAATGAGCAGTTCTTC. Protein sequence: CASSSLAGQYNEQFF.

The chain links TRBV18 to TRBJ1-3; TRBD1 matches 7 bases. The CDR3 loop spans 16 amino acids. J gave up 4 bases and V 3 bases, and 9 bases lay outside the gene matches. Germline V gene data show CDR1 as KGHSH and CDR2 as LQKENI. The CDR3 protein is CASSPGRQGAGNTIYF. The CDR3 bases are TGTGCCAGCTCACCGGGGAGACAGGGAGCGGGAAACACCATATATTTT.

This clone was seen a single time. This chain joins TRBV7-9 and TRBJ2-1, with D unresolved. The CDR3 extends over 15 amino acids. V lost 5 bases and J lost 4, with 15 bases in between. Germline CDR1 is SEHNR and CDR2 is FQNEAQ (reference sequence). The CDR3 protein is CASSRISVDYNEQFF. CDR3 DNA sequence: TGTGCCAGCAGCCGAATCTCTGTCGATTACAATGAGCAGTTCTTC.

This chain uses TRBV15 with TRBJ2-2; TRBD2 is a possible D gene (5 bases). The CDR3 loop spans 15 amino acids. Trimming pared 0 bases from V and 0 bases from J, leaving 5 bases between. Germline CDR1 and CDR2: LNHNV and YYDKDF (reference sequence). CDR3 sequence reads: CATSRDGANTGELFF. The CDR3 coding sequence is TGTGCCACCAGCAGAGACGGGGCGAACACCGGGGAGCTGTTTTTT.

V is TRBV11-2 and J is TRBJ1-3; maybe TRBD1 (6 bases). This CDR3 is 18 amino acids long. The V gene's germline CDR1 is SGHAT and CDR2 FQNNGV. V was shortened by 5 bases and J by 0 bases, with 20 bases between the two germline ends. CDR3 protein: CASSGPHSRGSSGNTIYF. CDR3 bases: TGTGCCAGCAGCGGCCCCCATTCAAGGGGGAGCTCTGGAAACACCATATATTTT.

The chain combines TRBV30 with TRBJ1-1; no clear D. CDR1 is GTSNPN and CDR2 is SVGIG in the germline V gene (reference sequence). Trimming cost V 2 bases and J 10 bases, with 14 bases left between them. CDR3 size: 12 residues. Here the CDR3 reads CAWSTWSIGAFF. The CDR3 coding sequence is TGTGCCTGGAGTACTTGGAGTATTGGAGCTTTCTTT.

The J gene is TRBJ2-2, the V gene TRBV25-1, with TRBD2 matching over 12 bases. Germline-derived CDR1 and CDR2 are MGHDK and SYGVNS. The CDR3 is 15 amino acids. V shed 7 bases and J 5 bases; nucleotides not matched to a gene: 5. The CDR3 DNA sequence: TGTGCCAGCACTCCTAGCGGGAGGGGGACCGGGGAGCTGTTTTTT. Amino acids: CASTPSGRGTGELFF.

The chain joins TRBV7-8 to TRBJ1-2; D gene uncertain. Germline CDR1 SGHVS, CDR2 FQNEAQ. The CDR3 length is 13 residues. Trimming removed 3 bases from V and 4 bases from J, with 9 bases in between. The CDR3 DNA sequence: TGTGCCAGCAGCTTGTCCAAACTCTATGGCTACACCTTC. Translating gives CASSLSKLYGYTF.

The rearrangement links TRBV28 to TRBJ2-1; 15 bases line up with TRBD2. This CDR3 is built from 18 residues. Germline CDR1 and CDR2: MDHEN and SYDVKM. The V and J ends lost 5 bases and 1 base, in that order; junction bases with no gene match: 6. CDR3 region: CASSLGTSGRLSYNEQFF. The CDR3 DNA reads TGTGCCAGCAGTCTGGGGACTAGCGGGAGGTTGTCCTACAATGAGCAGTTCTTC.

The chain has TRBV6-5 and TRBJ1-5; D remains ambiguous. The CDR3 spans 14 residues. V lost 5 bases to trimming and J lost 5 bases, with 13 bases between them. The germline V gene has CDR1 MNHEY and CDR2 SVGAGI. CDR3 amino acids: CASSPLAGDQPQHF. CDR3 nucleotides: TGTGCCAGCAGTCCCTTGGCAGGAGATCAGCCCCAGCATTTT.

This clone was seen just once. The gene calls are TRBV19 and TRBJ1-2; D ambiguous. Per germline, CDR1 LNHDA and CDR2 SQIVND (reference sequence). Trimming removed 3 bases from V and 8 bases from J, with 10 bases in between. The CDR3 spans 12 residues. The CDR3 DNA sequence: TGTGCCAGTAGTATCGTGGGGTTCGGCTACACCTTC. Translated, it gives CASSIVGFGYTF.

Worth noting for this clone: The same CDR3 can be traced to other DNA sequences in this sample. The J gene is TRBJ2-7, the V gene TRBV18; 11 bases map to TRBD2. The CDR3 length is 14 residues. The V gene end was trimmed by 5 bases and the J gene end by 1 base; junction bases not matched to a gene: 1. Germline assignment: CDR1 KGHSH and CDR2 LQKENI. CDR3 protein: CASSRTSGSYEQYF. CDR3 sequence (DNA): TGTGCCAGCTCAAGGACTAGCGGGTCCTACGAGCAGTACTTC.